These T cell receptor beta chains were read from a single sample in a study of shared clonotypes between healthy human individuals. TCRdb's copy holds only in-frame clones and misses some; the assay was immunoSEQ multiplex PCR. The table shows 80,000 to 100,000 clones, with 68% occurring only once. The sample consisted of memory CD8+ T cells sorted from blood. The source is a man aged 30 to 45 in good health. CDR3s include the opening cysteine and the closing phenylalanine or tryptophan. Each record gives: CDR3 DNA, CDR3 protein, clone size, V gene, D gene, J gene. The D gene is left open where the match is weak. Clone size is not always given. Where it is, it says once, few, many or a class for expanded clones.

CDR3nt: TGCGCCAGCAGTGAGTCTGGCAGTTCCTACGAGCAGTACTTC; CDR3aa: CASSESGSSYEQYF; abundance: .; v_gene: TRBV10-2; d_gene: .; j_gene: TRBJ2-7
CDR3nt: TGCGCCAGCAGCCAAGGGGACAGGGGCCTGGAGACCCAGTACTTC; CDR3aa: CASSQGDRGLETQYF; abundance: few; v_gene: TRBV5-1; d_gene: TRBD1; j_gene: TRBJ2-5
CDR3nt: TGCAGCGTTGAGGGAGGGGGCTCCTACAATGAGCAGTTCTTC; CDR3aa: CSVEGGGSYNEQFF; abundance: .; v_gene: TRBV29-1; d_gene: .; j_gene: TRBJ2-1
CDR3nt: TGCAGTGCTGCAGGGAGGTTAGGGCAGTTCTTC; CDR3aa: CSAAGRLGQFF; abundance: .; v_gene: TRBV20-1; d_gene: .; j_gene: TRBJ2-1
CDR3nt: TGCAGCGTTGGGTCACAGAACTATGGCTACACCTTC; CDR3aa: CSVGSQNYGYTF; abundance: .; v_gene: TRBV29-1; d_gene: .; j_gene: TRBJ1-2
CDR3nt: TGTGCCAGTAGGAAGGGGGCCGAAAGTTGGTCCGGGGAGCTGTTTTTT; CDR3aa: CASRKGAESWSGELFF; abundance: .; v_gene: TRBV19; d_gene: TRBD1; j_gene: TRBJ2-2
CDR3nt: TGCGCCAGCAGCCATTTACTAGCAAGTGAGCAGTTCTTC; CDR3aa: CASSHLLASEQFF; abundance: .; v_gene: TRBV4-1; d_gene: .; j_gene: TRBJ2-1
CDR3nt: TGCGCCAGCAGCCAATTCGGGAGTAGCACAGATACGCAGTATTTT; CDR3aa: CASSQFGSSTDTQYF; abundance: few; v_gene: TRBV4-1; d_gene: .; j_gene: TRBJ2-3
CDR3nt: TGCGCCAGCAGCTTGGGAACAGACAGCTACGAGCAGTACTTC; CDR3aa: CASSLGTDSYEQYF; abundance: .; v_gene: TRBV5-1; d_gene: .; j_gene: TRBJ2-7
CDR3nt: TGCGCCAGCAGCCAGGGACAGGGCATCCCCTACAATGAGCAGTTCTTC; CDR3aa: CASSQGQGIPYNEQFF; abundance: .; v_gene: TRBV5-1; d_gene: TRBD1; j_gene: TRBJ2-1
CDR3nt: TGTGCCAGCAGTCCCCGGGCCTCAGATACGCAGTATTTT; CDR3aa: CASSPRASDTQYF; abundance: many; v_gene: TRBV25-1; d_gene: .; j_gene: TRBJ2-3
CDR3nt: TGTGCCAGCAGGGGACTAGGGGGTGGCAATCAGCCCCAGCATTTT; CDR3aa: CASRGLGGGNQPQHF; abundance: .; v_gene: TRBV2; d_gene: .; j_gene: TRBJ1-5
CDR3nt: TGTGCCAGCAGCTTAGTTAGTCTTTCTGGCGGAGCTGGAAACACCATATATTTT; CDR3aa: CASSLVSLSGGAGNTIYF; abundance: .; v_gene: TRBV7-2; d_gene: .; j_gene: TRBJ1-3
CDR3nt: TGTGCCAGCATTTGGCAGGGGGTATACAATGAGCAGTTCTTC; CDR3aa: CASIWQGVYNEQFF; abundance: .; v_gene: TRBV28; d_gene: TRBD1; j_gene: TRBJ2-1
CDR3nt: TGTGCCAGCAGCAACATCGGGGAAGAGCAGTACTTC; CDR3aa: CASSNIGEEQYF; abundance: .; v_gene: TRBV5-4; d_gene: .; j_gene: TRBJ2-7
CDR3nt: TGTGCCAGCAGTCCTACAGGGATCGGCTCCTACGAGCAGTACTTC; CDR3aa: CASSPTGIGSYEQYF; abundance: .; v_gene: TRBV6-6; d_gene: .; j_gene: TRBJ2-7
CDR3nt: TGTGCCAGCAGACAGGGTACTACTAGCACAGATACGCAGTATTTT; CDR3aa: CASRQGTTSTDTQYF; abundance: .; v_gene: TRBV6-4; d_gene: .; j_gene: TRBJ2-3
CDR3nt: TGTGCCAGCAGCTTGTTTCGACAGGGGCCAGATACGCAGTATTTT; CDR3aa: CASSLFRQGPDTQYF; abundance: .; v_gene: TRBV5-8; d_gene: TRBD1; j_gene: TRBJ2-3
CDR3nt: TGTGCCAGCAGCCGGAGGGGCAGCGTAGGCACAGATACGCAGTATTTT; CDR3aa: CASSRRGSVGTDTQYF; abundance: .; v_gene: TRBV7-2; d_gene: .; j_gene: TRBJ2-3
CDR3nt: TGTGCCAGCAGCTCCGCGCCGGGACAGGCAAACTACGAGCAGTACTTC; CDR3aa: CASSSAPGQANYEQYF; abundance: .; v_gene: TRBV11-2; d_gene: TRBD1; j_gene: TRBJ2-7
CDR3nt: TGTGCCATCAGGGATACCCTCGGGGAGCTGTTTTTT; CDR3aa: CAIRDTLGELFF; abundance: .; v_gene: TRBV10-3; d_gene: .; j_gene: TRBJ2-2
CDR3nt: TGTGCCAGCAGCTACAGTACTAGCACAGATACGCAGTATTTT; CDR3aa: CASSYSTSTDTQYF; abundance: once; v_gene: TRBV13; d_gene: .; j_gene: TRBJ2-3
CDR3nt: TGTGCCAGCAGTTACTCCCCGTCGGCATATGAGCAGTTCTTC; CDR3aa: CASSYSPSAYEQFF; abundance: .; v_gene: TRBV6-5; d_gene: .; j_gene: TRBJ2-1
CDR3nt: TGTGCCAGCAGCTTAGAGGGACAGCCCACAGATACGCAGTATTTT; CDR3aa: CASSLEGQPTDTQYF; abundance: few; v_gene: TRBV11-3; d_gene: TRBD1; j_gene: TRBJ2-3
CDR3nt: TGCAGCCATAAAAGCGGGAACACCGGGGAGCTGTTTTTT; CDR3aa: CSHKSGNTGELFF; abundance: .; v_gene: TRBV29-1; d_gene: .; j_gene: TRBJ2-2
CDR3nt: TGTGCCAGCAGTGCCCGCGGGGGCCTCAATCAGCCCCAGCATTTT; CDR3aa: CASSARGGLNQPQHF; abundance: .; v_gene: TRBV28; d_gene: .; j_gene: TRBJ1-5
CDR3nt: TGTGCCAGCAGTGAACCGGGACAGGGGATCCGCACCATATATTTT; CDR3aa: CASSEPGQGIRTIYF; abundance: .; v_gene: TRBV6-1; d_gene: TRBD1; j_gene: TRBJ1-3
CDR3nt: TGTGCCAGCAGCCGAAGAACCACAGGTGAAGCTTTCTTT; CDR3aa: CASSRRTTGEAFF; abundance: once; v_gene: TRBV7-2; d_gene: .; j_gene: TRBJ1-1
CDR3nt: TGCAGCGTTGCCGATCTGGGGGTAGGGTCCTACGAGCAGTACTTC; CDR3aa: CSVADLGVGSYEQYF; abundance: many; v_gene: TRBV29-1; d_gene: .; j_gene: TRBJ2-7
CDR3nt: TGTGCCATCAGCTCGGCTAGCGGGATGGAGTACAATGAGCAGTTCTTC; CDR3aa: CAISSASGMEYNEQFF; abundance: .; v_gene: TRBV10-3; d_gene: TRBD2; j_gene: TRBJ2-1
CDR3nt: TGTGCCAGCAGCAGGGGGGGGTCTGGAAACACCATATATTTT; CDR3aa: CASSRGGSGNTIYF; abundance: .; v_gene: TRBV6-1; d_gene: TRBD1; j_gene: TRBJ1-3
CDR3nt: TGCGCCAGCAGCTCGGGACTAGCGGGAGGTGCAGATACGCAGTATTTT; CDR3aa: CASSSGLAGGADTQYF; abundance: .; v_gene: TRBV5-1; d_gene: TRBD2; j_gene: TRBJ2-3
CDR3nt: TGCAGCGTTGGGGGACAGGGGAGCACAGATACGCAGTATTTT; CDR3aa: CSVGGQGSTDTQYF; abundance: .; v_gene: TRBV29-1; d_gene: TRBD1; j_gene: TRBJ2-3
CDR3nt: TGTGCCAGCAGGGGACCGGAGAACACTGAAGCTTTCTTT; CDR3aa: CASRGPENTEAFF; abundance: .; v_gene: TRBV6-5; d_gene: .; j_gene: TRBJ1-1